These 19 T cell receptor beta chains share one sample of origin, sequenced in a study of blood T cell repertoires in COVID-19. Only in-frame clones appear in the TCRdb table, and some are missing; sequencing was by immunoSEQ multiplex PCR. The sample has fewer than 95,000 clones, roughly 70% seen once. Material: peripheral blood. The origin of the receptors is a man in his 70s with COVID-19, enrolled during active disease.

This clone was seen more than once but under ten times. V gene TRBV7-2 combines with J gene TRBJ2-2, with D possibly matching TRBD2 (5 bases). The length of the CDR3 is 13 residues. Trimming took off 5 bases at V and 3 bases at J, with 7 bases between the two ends. CDR1 SGHTA and CDR2 FQGNSA come from the germline V gene. In nucleotides, the CDR3 is TGTGCCAGCAGCAGGACTGACACCGGGGAGCTGTTTTTT. It specifies CASSRTDTGELFF.

The rearrangement joins TRBV11-2 to TRBJ2-2, with D maybe TRBD1 (6 bases). Per germline, CDR1 SGHAT and CDR2 FQNNGV. Trimming pared 7 bases from V and 0 bases from J, leaving 9 bases between. The CDR3 has 14 amino acids. In nucleotides, the CDR3 is TGTGCCAGCATTCGGACAGCGAACACCGGGGAGCTGTTTTTT. This translates into CASIRTANTGELFF. The whole variable domain, remainder taken from reference TRBV11-2 and TRBJ2-2, is EAGVAQSPRYKIIEKRQSVAFWCNPISGHATLYWYQQILGQGPKLLIQFQNNGVVDDSQLPKDRFSAERLKGVDSTLKIQPAKLEDSAVYLCASIRTANTGELFFGEGSRLTVL.

This chain uses TRBV28 with TRBJ2-1; a possible D gene is TRBD1 (7 bases). Per the germline V gene, CDR1 is MDHEN and CDR2 is SYDVKM. This CDR3 has 13 amino acids. V was clipped by 7 bases and J by 8 bases, with 15 bases between them. The CDR3 here is CASNRQGGYEQFF. CDR3 sequence (DNA): TGTGCCAGCAATAGACAGGGAGGATATGAGCAGTTCTTC.

Here the CDR3 reads CASSSDRDTGQETQYF. As DNA, the CDR3 is TGTGCCAGCAGCTCCGACCGGGACACAGGGCAAGAGACCCAGTACTTC. The V and J genes are TRBV9 and TRBJ2-5, with D possibly TRBD1 on 6 matching bases. This CDR3 has 16 residues. Germline V gene lookup returns CDR1 SGDLS and CDR2 YYNGEE. The V end was cut by 4 bases, the J end by 2 bases, with 18 bases between. The full variable domain, rest sourced from reference TRBV9 and TRBJ2-5, is DSGVTQTPKHLITATGQRVTLRCSPRSGDLSVYWYQQSLDQGLQFLIQYYNGEERAKGNILERFSAQQFPDLHSELNLSSLELGDSALYFCASSSDRDTGQETQYFGPGTRLLVL.

In this sample, this clone turned up a few times. The rearrangement joins TRBV24-1 to TRBJ2-7; D might be TRBD1 (5 bases). Germline-derived CDR1 and CDR2 are KGHDR and SFDVKD. V gave up 5 bases and J gave up 5 bases, with 12 bases separating them. The length of the CDR3 is 13 residues. CDR3 in amino acids: CATSGRTTHEQYF. As DNA, the CDR3 is TGTGCCACCAGTGGAAGGACAACCCACGAGCAGTACTTC.

The chain joins TRBV7-2 to TRBJ2-5; TRBD2 matches 9 bases. CDR3 size: 12 residues. Germline-derived CDR1 and CDR2 are SGHTA and FQGNSA. With V trimmed by 3 bases and J by 10 bases, 3 bases remained unmatched. The CDR3 protein is CASSFSGRGQYF. CDR3 coding DNA: TGTGCCAGCAGCTTTAGCGGGAGAGGCCAGTACTTC.

V is TRBV19 and J is TRBJ1-2, with TRBD1 as a possible D gene (6 bases). The CDR3 is 15 amino acids. Germline V gene data show CDR1 as LNHDA and CDR2 as SQIVND (reference sequence). V lost 5 bases and J lost 2, with 15 bases in between. CDR3 amino acids: CASSLPGQTNYGYTF. CDR3 nucleotides: TGTGCCAGTAGTCTCCCCGGACAGACAAACTATGGCTACACCTTC.

This chain connects TRBV3-1 (or the pseudogene TRBV3-2) to TRBJ1-1, with 8 bases that match TRBD1. V shed 2 bases, J shed 11 bases, and the junction held 4 bases outside the gene matches. This CDR3 spans 12 amino acids. Germline V gives CDR1 LGHDT, CDR2 YNNKEL (reference sequence). CDR3 nucleotide sequence: TGTGCCAGCAGCCAACACAGGGGGAACGCTTTCTTT. Encoded protein: CASSQHRGNAFF.

This sequence joins TRBV19 and TRBJ2-1; 12 bases are a match to TRBD2. With 5 bases clipped from V and 9 bases from J, the junction kept 8 bases outside the gene matches. The CDR3 runs 15 residues. Germline V gives CDR1 LNHDA, CDR2 SQIVND (reference sequence). CDR3 sequence (DNA): TGTGCCAGTAGTGTCGCTAGCGGGAGGGGCTCTGAGCAGTTCTTC. Protein: CASSVASGRGSEQFF.

The CDR3 protein is CASSLGGGQNQPQHF. The CDR3 nucleotides read TGTGCCAGCAGCTTGGGAGGGGGCCAGAATCAGCCCCAGCATTTT. This chain joins TRBV5-4 and TRBJ1-5, with 7 bases that match TRBD1. The CDR3 contains 15 residues. The germline V gene has CDR1 SGHNT and CDR2 YYREEE (reference sequence). The J segment lost 4 bases and the V segment lost 0 bases, leaving 4 bases of the junction unmatched.

This clone was picked up many times. This sequence joins TRBV15 and TRBJ2-3; 12 positions agree with TRBD2. J lost 5 bases, V lost 3 bases, and 3 bases had no gene match. The length of the CDR3 is 15 residues. From germline, CDR1 is LNHNV and CDR2 YYDKDF (reference sequence). CDR3 sequence: CATSSRLAGEDTQYF. CDR3 in DNA: TGTGCCACCAGCAGTAGACTAGCGGGAGAAGATACGCAGTATTTT.

This rearrangement joins TRBV11-3 to TRBJ2-2; 8 nucleotides agree with TRBD1. Germline CDR1 reads SGHNT; CDR2 reads YENEEA. The V gene end was trimmed by 5 bases and the J gene end by 7 bases; junction bases not matched to a gene: 12. This CDR3 contains 16 residues. The CDR3 here is CASSRLPTGAGGELFF. CDR3 in DNA: TGTGCCAGCAGCCGACTACCGACAGGGGCGGGCGGGGAGCTGTTTTTT.

The chain couples TRBV24-1 to TRBJ2-3; the match to TRBD2 covers 12 bases. CDR1 KGHDR and CDR2 SFDVKD come from the germline V gene. The CDR3 loop spans 15 amino acids. V was clipped by 5 bases and J by 2 bases; unmatched bases: 1. The CDR3 reads CATSASGRDTDTQYF. DNA for the CDR3: TGTGCCACCAGTGCTAGCGGGAGGGACACAGATACGCAGTATTTT.

The DNA of the CDR3 is TGTGCCAGCAGCTCAGGGTACTACAATGAGCAGTTCTTC. This sequence encodes CASSSGYYNEQFF. The V and J genes are TRBV3-1 (or the pseudogene TRBV3-2) and TRBJ2-1; D is possibly TRBD1 (5 bases). Germline V CDR1 and CDR2: LGHDT, YNNKEL (reference sequence). V dropped 5 bases and J dropped 3 bases, with 8 bases sitting between them. The CDR3 is 13 amino acids.

The J gene is TRBJ2-3, the V gene TRBV7-2, with a possible D match to TRBD2 (5 bases). With 1 base removed from V and 3 bases from J, the gap between germline ends came to 14 bases. The CDR3 is 16 amino acids. Germline V CDR1 and CDR2: SGHTA, FQGNSA. CDR3 amino acids: CASSLGSGPGTDTQYF. The CDR3 bases are TGTGCCAGCAGCTTAGGGAGCGGACCTGGGACAGATACGCAGTATTTT.

The J gene is TRBJ2-2, the V gene TRBV7-6; 9 positions agree with TRBD1. Per germline, CDR1 SGHVS and CDR2 FNYEAQ. This CDR3 region has 15 residues. The V segment lost 5 bases and the J segment 2 bases; nucleotides outside the gene matches: 3. The CDR3 DNA follows: TGTGCCAGCAGCCTACAGGGGGCAAACACCGGGGAGCTGTTTTTT. Translation: CASSLQGANTGELFF.

The chain employs TRBV27 and TRBJ2-7; 8 bases map to TRBD2. This CDR3 has 17 residues. Germline trimming cut 0 bases from V and 2 bases from J; bases unmatched to any gene: 9. From germline, CDR1 is MNHEY and CDR2 SMNVEV (reference sequence). The CDR3, as DNA: TGTGCCAGCAGTTTATCTTCTGTAGCGGGATCCACCTACGAGCAGTACTTC. This gives the protein CASSLSSVAGSTYEQYF.

This clone showed up just a few times. The chain employs TRBV29-1 and TRBJ2-3, with 7 positions matching TRBD1. Germline lookup yields CDR1 SQVTM and CDR2 ANQGSEA. Trimming took 3 bases from V and 3 from J; bases not matched to a gene: 3. The CDR3 consists of 13 residues. As DNA, the CDR3 is TGCAGCGTTGAGGACAGGAGGACAGATACGCAGTATTTT. This codes for CSVEDRRTDTQYF.

This clone has just one count. The J gene is TRBJ1-2, the V gene TRBV5-6, with D possibly matching TRBD1 (5 bases). There are 15 residues in the CDR3. Germline V gene sequence: CDR1 SGHDT, CDR2 YYEEEE. Deletions cut 1 base from V and 1 base from J, with 11 bases between. The DNA for the CDR3 is TGTGCCAGCAGCTTGTCCAGGGACTATAACTATGGCTACACCTTC. Translated, it gives CASSLSRDYNYGYTF.